This TCR beta chain was profiled in a study of shared clonotypes between healthy human individuals (dated by TCRdb to 2020 to 2021). Context from the whole study: A couple of women and a few men aged 18 to 49 years were included in the cohort. For each donor, three plates each were used for CD4 naive and CD4 memory, two plates were used for CD8 naive, and one plate was used for CD8 memory. To estimate repertoire size and how much clonotype sharing occurs between individuals, the study deeply sequenced the blood TCR repertoires of five healthy adults. Libraries were prepared and TCR repertoires were sequenced by different laboratories using diverse techniques, in order to increase sequencing depth and limit assay-specific biases. Each donor's leukapheresis produced roughly between about 0.85 and 10 billion PBMCs. The research as a whole found: Higher generation probabilities were observed for clonotypes shared by all four sorted-subset donors than for non-shared clonotypes. Only blood was sampled, and tissue TCR repertoires likely differ from those in blood. Across four donors, approximately 5% of naive CD4, over 3% of naive CD8, 2.3% of memory CD4, and 0.4% of memory CD8 clonotypes were shared. Because the study included only a small number of donors, the genetic and exposure-history diversity represented was limited. Even with the large sequencing depth, rarefaction of the sorted-subset datasets indicated that sequencing was incomplete. Pairwise subsampling led to the expectation that sequencing depth would affect the degree of clonotype sharing among donors. Naive subsets generally had larger estimated clonotype richness than memory subsets did.

TCR CDR3 regions were amplified from genomic DNA by multiplex PCR using the deep immunoSEQ assay. Extracted genomic DNA from each cell subset was spread evenly across all wells of several immunoSEQ 96-well plates, with each plate serving as a replicate. For sorted subsets, approximately 190 ng genomic DNA, equal to tens of thousands of T cell genomes, was loaded into each replicate PCR. Purified libraries were quantified with a Qubit 3.0 fluorometer, sized on a Bioanalyzer 2100, and re-quantified with the KAPA Library Quantification kit. Every immunoSEQ 96-well plate was sequenced on a separate single-read 150-cycle Illumina NextSeq 550 flow cell. The published analysis was carried out like this. The immunoSEQ output contained only junctional sequences without quality scores, so filtering could not match that applied to full-length reads. Sequences were annotated with PyIR, a Python wrapper for IgBLAST v1.9, using IMGT germline references to assign V/J genes and CDR3. Reads with weak V/J assignments (E-value above 1e-6), missing CDR3, stop codons, out-of-frame junctions, or ambiguous translated residues were removed. A V3J clonotype was defined by an identical inferred V gene, J gene, and CDR3 amino acid sequence. The percentage overlap between two repertoires was calculated by dividing the number of shared unique clonotypes by the size of the smaller repertoire. Repertoire richness was assessed with RTK rarefaction, the Chao1 estimator, and Recon v2.1 estimates of unobserved clonotypes. OLGA was used to compute generation probabilities for all TCRbeta clonotypes that the gDNA method yielded from a handful of donors. In its TCRdb copy, this immuneACCESS table keeps in-frame sequences only and misses some clones. Where compared with another copy, unresolved V genes explain less than half of these, and the others have no known cause. From that table come the V and J calls and clone size; the DNA was used to work out D and trimming. This sample comprises 2 million to 2.5 million clones, 95% of them detected only once. The leading ten clones occupy 0.1% to 0.15% of the sample.

A note on this clone: The specificity of this receptor is unknown. The input lacks base qualities; no much larger clone sits a single base away.

Taken from cysteine to phenylalanine, the CDR3 has 13 residues. Of the read, only the CDR3 DNA is kept; its 39 bases are in frame from base 1. A distance of 10 bases separates the germline ends of V and J, which lose 2 bases and 6 bases respectively. Taken from the germline V gene, the CDR1 and CDR2 loops are SGHTA and FQGNSA. The donors were healthy, HIV-negative adults who had no recently reported acute infections or vaccinations. Every donor was a Caucasian adult living in Nashville, Tennessee, USA. CD4+ T cells were enriched by magnetic negative selection; naive cells were then positively selected on CD45RA, and the negative fraction formed the memory subset. Blood was obtained by leukapheresis, after which PBMCs were separated by Ficoll-Histopaque density gradient centrifugation and cryopreserved in liquid nitrogen vapor phase. Analytical flow cytometry was used to check the purity and quantity of every magnetically sorted T cell population. Genomic DNA was isolated from each sorted fraction and quantified by UV absorbance on a Nanodrop 2000c.

The sample consisted of naive CD4+ T cells sorted from blood. The cell subset or site label for this specimen denotes: CD45RA+ positively selected. The sequence links TRBV7-2 to TRBJ2-5, and TRBD1 may be the D gene, going by 5 matching bases. The sequence derives from a man younger than 35 in good health. The nucleotide sequence reads as follows: TGTGCCAGCAGCTTACCAGGGCCGCAGACCCAGTACTTC. Protein translation: CASSLPGPQTQYF. The CDR3, completed at both ends by the reference TRBV7-2 and TRBJ2-5 genes, gives the full variable domain GAGVSQSPSNKVTEKGKDVELRCDPISGHTALYWYRQSLGQGLEFLIYFQGNSAPDKSGLPSDRFSAERTGGSVSTLTIQRTQQEDSAVYLCASSLPGPQTQYFGPGTRLLVL.